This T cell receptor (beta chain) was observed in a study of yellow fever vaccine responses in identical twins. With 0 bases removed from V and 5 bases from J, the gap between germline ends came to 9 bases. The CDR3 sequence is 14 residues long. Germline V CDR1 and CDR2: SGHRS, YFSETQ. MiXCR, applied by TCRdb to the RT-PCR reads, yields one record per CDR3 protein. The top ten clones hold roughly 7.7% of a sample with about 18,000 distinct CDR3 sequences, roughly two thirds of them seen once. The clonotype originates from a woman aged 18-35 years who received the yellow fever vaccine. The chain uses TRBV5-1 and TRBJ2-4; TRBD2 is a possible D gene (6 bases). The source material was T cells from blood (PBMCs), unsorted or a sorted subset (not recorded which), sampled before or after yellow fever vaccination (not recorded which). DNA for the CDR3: TGCGCCAGCAGCTTGGCTACGGGGGAAAACATTCAGTACTTC. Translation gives CASSLATGENIQYF.